Presented here are 10 T cell receptor beta chains from one specimen sequenced in a study of T cell responses to AZD1222 COVID-19 vaccine. This table comes from immunoSEQ multiplex PCR, and its TCRdb copy is limited to in-frame clones, with some not included. This table holds around 70,000 clones, around nine tenths found once. Material: peripheral blood, obtained 28 days after the second AZD1222 dose. The origin of the receptors is an adult who received the AZD1222 COVID-19 vaccine.

The chain is built from TRBV19 and TRBJ1-1; D unresolved. The germline V gene has CDR1 LNHDA and CDR2 SQIVND (reference sequence). The germline V and J ends were trimmed by 2 bases and 0 bases, with 10 bases remaining between them. CDR3 size: 15 residues. The CDR3 DNA sequence: TGTGCCAGTAGTATACCTTCTCTACTGAACACTGAAGCTTTCTTT. This codes for CASSIPSLLNTEAFF.

This chain links TRBV27 with TRBJ2-2; D ambiguous. Per the germline V gene, CDR1 is MNHEY and CDR2 is SMNVEV (reference sequence). The CDR3 sequence is 15 residues long. V shed 3 bases and J shed 0 bases, with 8 bases lying between them. The CDR3 is CASSFLRPNTGELFF. For the CDR3, the DNA is TGTGCCAGCAGTTTTTTACGGCCGAACACCGGGGAGCTGTTTTTT.

This clone was seen a single time. This sequence joins TRBV18 and TRBJ2-7, with D possibly being TRBD2 (6 bases). V was shortened by 5 bases and J by 6 bases, with 17 bases between the two germline ends. The CDR3 is made up of 14 amino acids. Germline-derived CDR1 and CDR2 are KGHSH and LQKENI. The CDR3 loop is CASSSAGRPGEQYF. DNA for the CDR3: TGTGCCAGCTCATCGGCAGGGAGGCCTGGCGAGCAGTACTTC.

The gene calls are TRBV6-5 and TRBJ1-1, with unresolved D. Germline CDR1 is MNHEY and CDR2 is SVGAGI. This CDR3 region has 13 residues. V was pared by 7 bases and J by 4 bases, with 13 bases between. The DNA of the CDR3 is TGTGCCAGCACGCGGACCCGTGCCACTGAAGCTTTCTTT. Translating gives CASTRTRATEAFF.

V is TRBV12-5 and J is TRBJ2-5; D not certain. This CDR3 is built from 14 residues. Trimming pared 0 bases from V and 10 bases from J, leaving 15 bases between. Germline loops: CDR1 LGHNT, CDR2 FRNRAP. CDR3: CASGLVTPRGVQYF. DNA for the CDR3: TGTGCTAGTGGTTTGGTCACCCCCCGAGGAGTCCAGTACTTC.

The chain recombines TRBV3-1 (or the pseudogene TRBV3-2) with TRBJ2-7; D may be TRBD2 (5 bases). Germline V gene data show CDR1 as LGHDT and CDR2 as YNNKEL (reference sequence). Trimming took 0 bases from V and 3 from J, leaving 21 bases between them. CDR3 length: 18 residues. CDR3 bases: TGTGCCAGCAGCCAAGACAGGCTAACCGGACTGCCCCTCTACGAGCAGTACTTC. Translation: CASSQDRLTGLPLYEQYF.

The CDR3 sequence is CASSPQAVGYNSPLHF. The CDR3 nucleotides are TGTGCCAGCAGCCCCCAGGCAGTAGGTTATAATTCACCCCTCCACTTT. The chain employs TRBV5-5 and TRBJ1-6, with unresolved D. The germline V gene encodes CDR1 SGHKS and CDR2 YYEKEE (reference sequence). This CDR3 is 16 amino acids long. Trimming removed 4 bases at V and 4 bases at J, with 15 bases between.

Worth noting for this clone: The CDR3 ends on some other residue instead of the conserved phenylalanine or tryptophan, so this is likely a read error. The limits of the CDR3 on the DNA are not certain, so only TCRdb's listed CDR3 is given. The V and J genes are TRBV20-1 and TRBJ1-1; TRBD1, the table's D call, lacks a check against the DNA. Germline lookup yields CDR1 DFQATT and CDR2 SNEGSKA (reference sequence). The CDR3 region is 8 residues in length, termini included. The CDR3 sequence is CSTHTGHS.

V usage is TRBV19 and J usage is TRBJ1-1; D is unclear. The CDR3 totals 15 residues. V lost 7 bases and J lost 6, with 21 bases in between. CDR1 and CDR2 (germline): LNHDA, SQIVND (reference sequence). DNA for the CDR3: TGTGCCAGTAATCGAGAGACAAGCGGTGGAGCTGAAGCTTTCTTT. Translation gives CASNRETSGGAEAFF.

This clone was seen once. The chain has TRBV9 and TRBJ2-3, with TRBD2 as a possible D gene (6 bases). The ends were cut back, 4 bases at V and 10 bases at J, with 28 bases in the middle. There are 17 residues in the CDR3. Germline V lookup: CDR1 SGDLS, CDR2 YYNGEE. In DNA, the CDR3 is TGTGCCAGCAGCCCGGGGACTTCCTCTGGATTCGGGGATGCGCAGTATTTT. It yields the protein CASSPGTSSGFGDAQYF.